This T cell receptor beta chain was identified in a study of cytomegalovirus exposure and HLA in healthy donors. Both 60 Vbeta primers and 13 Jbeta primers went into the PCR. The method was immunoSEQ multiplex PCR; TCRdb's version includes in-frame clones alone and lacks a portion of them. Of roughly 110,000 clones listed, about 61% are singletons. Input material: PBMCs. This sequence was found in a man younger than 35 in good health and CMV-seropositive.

CDR3 bases: TGTGCCAGCAGCCAGAGACAGGGGCCCAATTCACCCCTCCACTTT. This gives the protein CASSQRQGPNSPLHF. The chain links TRBV7-2 to TRBJ1-6; 8 nucleotides align to TRBD1. Germline V gene lookup returns CDR1 SGHTA and CDR2 FQGNSA. The CDR3 sequence is 15 residues long. Germline trimming cut 5 bases from V and 7 bases from J; bases unmatched to any gene: 7. Full variable domain (remainder filled in from reference TRBV7-2 and TRBJ1-6): GAGVSQSPSNKVTEKGKDVELRCDPISGHTALYWYRQSLGQGLEFLIYFQGNSAPDKSGLPSDRFSAERTGGSVSTLTIQRTQQEDSAVYLCASSQRQGPNSPLHFGNGTRLTVT.